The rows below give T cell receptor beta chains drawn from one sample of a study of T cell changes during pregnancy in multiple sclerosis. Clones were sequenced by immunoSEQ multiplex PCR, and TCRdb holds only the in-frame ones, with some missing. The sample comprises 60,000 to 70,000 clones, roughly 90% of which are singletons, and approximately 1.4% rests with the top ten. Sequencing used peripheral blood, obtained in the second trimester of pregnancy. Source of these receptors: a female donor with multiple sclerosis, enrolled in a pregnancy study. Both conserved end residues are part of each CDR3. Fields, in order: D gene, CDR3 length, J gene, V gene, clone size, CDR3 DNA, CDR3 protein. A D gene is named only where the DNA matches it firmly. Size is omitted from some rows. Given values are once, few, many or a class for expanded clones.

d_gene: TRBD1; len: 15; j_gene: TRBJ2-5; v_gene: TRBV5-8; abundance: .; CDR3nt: TGTGCCAGCAGCCAGGGAGGGACAGGGAAAGAGACCCAGTACTTC; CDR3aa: CASSQGGTGKETQYF
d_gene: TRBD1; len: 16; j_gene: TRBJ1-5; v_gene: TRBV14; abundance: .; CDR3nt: TGTGCCAGCAGCCAAGGAGGGACAGGTCCCAATCAGCCCCAGCATTTT; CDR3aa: CASSQGGTGPNQPQHF
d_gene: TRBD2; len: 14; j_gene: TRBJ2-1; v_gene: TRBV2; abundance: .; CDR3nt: TGTGCCAGCACCGCCGGGGGGGCCGGGAATGAGCAGTTCTTC; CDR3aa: CASTAGGAGNEQFF
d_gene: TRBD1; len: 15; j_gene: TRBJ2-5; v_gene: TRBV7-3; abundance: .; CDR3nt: TGTGCCAGCAGCCCCTCCTCCGACAGGGCTGAGACCCAGTACTTC; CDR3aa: CASSPSSDRAETQYF
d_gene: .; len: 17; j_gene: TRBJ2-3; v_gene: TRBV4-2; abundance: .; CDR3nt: TGTGCCAGCAGCCAGGACAGTAGCTTAATAATCGCAGATACGCAGTATTTT; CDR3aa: CASSQDSSLIIADTQYF
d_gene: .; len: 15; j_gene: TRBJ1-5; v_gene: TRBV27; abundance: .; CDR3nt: TGTGCCAGCAGTCCGACAGGCTATAGCAATCAGCCCCAGCATTTT; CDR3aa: CASSPTGYSNQPQHF
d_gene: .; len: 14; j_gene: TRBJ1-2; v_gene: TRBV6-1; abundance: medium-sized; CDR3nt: TGTGCCAGCAGTGAAGGGCCGGAGACCTATGGCTACACCTTC; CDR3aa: CASSEGPETYGYTF
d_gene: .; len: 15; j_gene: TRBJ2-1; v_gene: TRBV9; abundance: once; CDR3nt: TGTGCCAGCAGAGCGTCGGGACTGGTCTACAATGAGCAGTTCTTC; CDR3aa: CASRASGLVYNEQFF
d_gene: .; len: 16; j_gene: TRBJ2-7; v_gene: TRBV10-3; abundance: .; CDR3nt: TGTGCCATCAGTGAGTCGCGGGGCCAGACTAGGGACGAGCAGTACTTC; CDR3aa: CAISESRGQTRDEQYF
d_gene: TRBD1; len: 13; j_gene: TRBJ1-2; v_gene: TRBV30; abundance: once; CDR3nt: TGTGCCTGGAGTCGACAGGGTTTCTATGGCTACACCTTC; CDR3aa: CAWSRQGFYGYTF
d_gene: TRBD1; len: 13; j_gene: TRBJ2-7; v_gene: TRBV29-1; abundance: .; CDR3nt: TGCAGCGTACGCCGGGACAGCAACTACGAGCAGTACTTC; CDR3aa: CSVRRDSNYEQYF
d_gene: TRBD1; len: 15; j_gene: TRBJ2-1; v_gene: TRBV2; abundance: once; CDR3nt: TGTGCCAGCAGTGCGGGGACAGGGCCCTACAATGAGCAGTTCTTC; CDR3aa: CASSAGTGPYNEQFF
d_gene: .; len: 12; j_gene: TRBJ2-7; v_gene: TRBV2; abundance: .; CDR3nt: TGTGCCACCGCCGGGACTCTCTACGAGCAGTACTTC; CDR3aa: CATAGTLYEQYF
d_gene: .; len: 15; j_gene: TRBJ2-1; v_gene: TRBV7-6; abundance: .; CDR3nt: TGTGCCAGCAGCTTAGTGGCAGGGGCCCACAATGAGCAGTTCTTC; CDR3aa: CASSLVAGAHNEQFF
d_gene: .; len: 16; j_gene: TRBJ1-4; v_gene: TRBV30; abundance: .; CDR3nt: TGTGCCTGGAGTGTACAGGGCGGTGGGGATGGTGAAAAACTGTTTTTT; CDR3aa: CAWSVQGGGDGEKLFF
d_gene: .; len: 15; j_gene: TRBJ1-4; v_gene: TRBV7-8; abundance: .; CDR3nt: TGTGCCAGCAGCTTATCTACCGCAACTAATGAAAAACTGTTTTTT; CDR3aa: CASSLSTATNEKLFF
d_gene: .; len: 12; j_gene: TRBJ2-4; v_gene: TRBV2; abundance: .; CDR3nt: TGTGCCAGCGGCGGGCAGGAACCCTTTCAGTACTTC; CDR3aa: CASGGQEPFQYF
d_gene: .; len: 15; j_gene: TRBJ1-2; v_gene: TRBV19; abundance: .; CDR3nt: TGTGCCAGTAGTATGAGGCAGGGGCATAACTATGGCTACACCTTC; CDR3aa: CASSMRQGHNYGYTF
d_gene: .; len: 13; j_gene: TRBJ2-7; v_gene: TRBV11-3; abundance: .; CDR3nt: TGTGCCAGCAGCCGGGACAACTCCTACGAGCAGTACTTC; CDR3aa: CASSRDNSYEQYF
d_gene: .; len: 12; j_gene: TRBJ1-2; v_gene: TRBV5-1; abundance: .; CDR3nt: TGCGCCAGCAATGCGGCTGGCTATGGCTACACCTTC; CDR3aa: CASNAAGYGYTF
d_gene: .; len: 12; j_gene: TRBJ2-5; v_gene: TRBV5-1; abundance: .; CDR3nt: TGCGCCAGCAGCTTAGGGGAAGAGACCCAGTACTTC; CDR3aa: CASSLGEETQYF
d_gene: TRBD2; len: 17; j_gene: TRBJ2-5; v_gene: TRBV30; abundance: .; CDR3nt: TGTGCCTGGAGTGTGGATCAGGGAGGGTTGAGTTCGGAGACCCAGTACTTC; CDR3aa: CAWSVDQGGLSSETQYF
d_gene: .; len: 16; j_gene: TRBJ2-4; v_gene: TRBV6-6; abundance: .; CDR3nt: TGTGCCAGCAGTTATTATCGGGGGGCGGGCAAAAACATTCAGTACTTC; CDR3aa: CASSYYRGAGKNIQYF
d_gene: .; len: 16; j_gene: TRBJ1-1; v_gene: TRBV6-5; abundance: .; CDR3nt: TGTGCCAGCAGTTACTCGACTCTCCATCGGAACACTGAAGCTTTCTTT; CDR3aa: CASSYSTLHRNTEAFF
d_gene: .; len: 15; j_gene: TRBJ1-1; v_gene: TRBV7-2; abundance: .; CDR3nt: TGTGCCAGCAGCGTAAATGGGGGGGCTGGCACTGAAGCTTTCTTT; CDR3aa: CASSVNGGAGTEAFF
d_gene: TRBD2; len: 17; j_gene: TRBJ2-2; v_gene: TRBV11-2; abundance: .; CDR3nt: TGTGCCAGCAGCTTAGTTCTAGCGGGAGTTCACACCGGGGAGCTGTTTTTT; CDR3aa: CASSLVLAGVHTGELFF
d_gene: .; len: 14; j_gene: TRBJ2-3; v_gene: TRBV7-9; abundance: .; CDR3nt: TGTGCCAGCAGTCCCCTGGGGGGTACAGATACGCAGTATTTT; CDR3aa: CASSPLGGTDTQYF
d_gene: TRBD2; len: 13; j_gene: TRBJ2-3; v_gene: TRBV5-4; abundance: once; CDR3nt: TGTGCCGGGGGGCTAGCGGGAGACGTTACGCAGTATTTT; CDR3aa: CAGGLAGDVTQYF
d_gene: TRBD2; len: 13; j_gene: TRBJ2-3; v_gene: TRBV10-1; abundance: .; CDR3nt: TGCGCCAGTGGAGAAGCGGGAACAGATACGCAGTATTTT; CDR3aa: CASGEAGTDTQYF
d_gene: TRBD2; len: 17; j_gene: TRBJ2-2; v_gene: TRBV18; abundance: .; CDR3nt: TGTGCCAGCTCACCACAAACTAGCGGGTTGAACACCGGGGAGCTGTTTTTT; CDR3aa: CASSPQTSGLNTGELFF
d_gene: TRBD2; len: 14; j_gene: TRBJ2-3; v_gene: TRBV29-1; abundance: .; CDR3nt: TGCAGCTTCGGGGCTAGCGGTAACTCAGATACGCAGTATTTT; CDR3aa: CSFGASGNSDTQYF
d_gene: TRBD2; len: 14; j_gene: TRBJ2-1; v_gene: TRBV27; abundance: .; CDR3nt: TGTGCCTGTAAGCCGGGGGGAGCCTACAATGAGCAGTTCTTC; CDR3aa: CACKPGGAYNEQFF
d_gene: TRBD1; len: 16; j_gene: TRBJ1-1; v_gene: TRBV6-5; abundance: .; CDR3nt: TGTGCCAGCAGTTACCTCCTGGGGACAGTGAACACTGAAGCTTTCTTT; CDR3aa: CASSYLLGTVNTEAFF
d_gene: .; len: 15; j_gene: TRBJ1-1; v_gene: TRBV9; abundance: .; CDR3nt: TGTGCCAGCAGCGTAGGGGGGGACCCGAACACTGAAGCTTTCTTT; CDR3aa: CASSVGGDPNTEAFF
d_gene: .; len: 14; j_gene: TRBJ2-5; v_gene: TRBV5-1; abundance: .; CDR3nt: TGCGCCAGCAGCCAAGGGACACCCGAAGAGACCCAGTACTTC; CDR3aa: CASSQGTPEETQYF
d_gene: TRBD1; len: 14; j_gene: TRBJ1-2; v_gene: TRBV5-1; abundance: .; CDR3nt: TGCGCCAGCAGCTTAGGGACAGGGTCCTTTGGCTACACCTTC; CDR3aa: CASSLGTGSFGYTF
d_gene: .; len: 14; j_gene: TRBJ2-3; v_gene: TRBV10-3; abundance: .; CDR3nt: TGTGCCATCAAGGAACTAGCCATCACAGATACGCAGTATTTT; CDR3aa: CAIKELAITDTQYF
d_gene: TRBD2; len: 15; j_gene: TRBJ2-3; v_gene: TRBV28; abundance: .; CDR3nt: TGTGCCAGCCATGATGGGGGGAGGGCCGCAGATACGCAGTATTTT; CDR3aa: CASHDGGRAADTQYF
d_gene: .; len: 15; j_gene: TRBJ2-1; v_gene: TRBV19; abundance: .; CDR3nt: TGTGCCAGTAGTTCCAGCCCGGGACATGCATTGGGGCAGTTCTTC; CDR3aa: CASSSSPGHALGQFF
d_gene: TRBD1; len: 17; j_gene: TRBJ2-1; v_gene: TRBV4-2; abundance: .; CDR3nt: TGTGCCAGCACCGAAACAGCGACAGGGGTGTCCTACAATGAGCAGTTCTTC; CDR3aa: CASTETATGVSYNEQFF
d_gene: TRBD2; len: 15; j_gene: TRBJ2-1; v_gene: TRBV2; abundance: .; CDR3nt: TGTGCCAGCAGGGGACTAGCGGGGAACTACAATGAGCAGTTCTTC; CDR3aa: CASRGLAGNYNEQFF
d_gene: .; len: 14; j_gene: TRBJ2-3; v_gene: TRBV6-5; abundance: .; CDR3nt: TGTGCCAGCAGGAATCAACGGGAGTCAGATACGCAGTATTTT; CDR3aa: CASRNQRESDTQYF
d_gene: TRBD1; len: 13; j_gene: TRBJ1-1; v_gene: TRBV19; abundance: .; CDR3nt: TGTGCCAGTAGTATGGGACAGCTCTCTGAAGCTTTCTTT; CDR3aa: CASSMGQLSEAFF
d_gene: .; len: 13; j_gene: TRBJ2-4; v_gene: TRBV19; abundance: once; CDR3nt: TGTGCCAGCTCGGGGTTGTCCAAAAACATTCAGTACTTC; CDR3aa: CASSGLSKNIQYF
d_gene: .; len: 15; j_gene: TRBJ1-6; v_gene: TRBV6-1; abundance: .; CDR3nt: TGTGCCAGCAGTGAAATTGACAGACCCAATTCACCCCTCCACTTT; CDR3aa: CASSEIDRPNSPLHF
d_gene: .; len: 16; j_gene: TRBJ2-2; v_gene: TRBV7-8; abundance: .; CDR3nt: TGTGCCAGCAGCTTAGCCGGGTCCCTGTTAGCCGGGGAGCTGTTTTTT; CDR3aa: CASSLAGSLLAGELFF
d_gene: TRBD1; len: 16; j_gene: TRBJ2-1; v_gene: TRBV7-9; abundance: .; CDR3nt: TGTGCCAGCAGCTTGCGACAGGGAATAGCAGACAATGAGCAGTTCTTC; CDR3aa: CASSLRQGIADNEQFF